The 26 T cell receptor beta chains presented below share a single source sample, sequenced in a study of Graves' ophthalmopathy and Graves' hyperthyroidism. RNA transcripts provided the template for amplifying TCR beta CDR3 regions. First-round RT-PCR relied on HTBI primers, and a second-round multiplex PCR came next. TCRdb processed the multiplex PCR reads anew with MiXCR; each CDR3 protein has one entry. The table includes 650,000 to 900,000 distinct CDR3 sequences, roughly 40% detected once. Material for sequencing was peripheral blood. The receptor source for this set is an adult man with Graves' ophthalmopathy.

This clonotype was counted many times. CDR3 loop: CASSIDYGYTF. The CDR3 DNA follows: TGTGCCAGTAGTATTGACTATGGCTACACCTTC. The genes are TRBV19 and TRBJ1-2; D is unresolved. V was trimmed by 3 bases and J by 3 bases, leaving 2 bases between them. The CDR3 loop spans 11 amino acids. The germline CDR1 and CDR2 sequences are LNHDA and SQIVND (reference sequence).

The chain is built from TRBV10-3 and TRBJ2-7, with TRBD2 matching over 15 bases. Trimming removed 7 bases from V and 6 bases from J; junction bases left unmatched: 4. The CDR3 extends over 14 amino acids. Germline V gene sequence: CDR1 ENHRY, CDR2 SYGVKD. CDR3 region: CAIKGLAGGPEQYF. CDR3 nucleotides: TGTGCCATCAAGGGACTAGCGGGAGGTCCCGAGCAGTACTTC.

The chain employs TRBV12-3 or TRBV12-4 and TRBJ2-7; D possibly corresponds to TRBD1 (5 bases). V shed 5 bases and J shed 4 bases, with 12 bases lying between them. The CDR3 runs to 13 residues. The CDR3 spells CASSEGDIYEQYF. The CDR3 nucleotides are TGTGCCAGCAGTGAAGGGGATATATACGAGCAGTACTTC.

The V gene is TRBV14, the J gene TRBJ1-2, with D tentatively TRBD1 (6 bases). Trimming pared 2 bases from V and 8 bases from J, leaving 18 bases between. This CDR3 contains 15 residues. Germline V lookup: CDR1 SGHDN, CDR2 FVKESK. This CDR3 is CASSQSMDSAHGYTF. In nucleotides, the CDR3 is TGTGCCAGCAGCCAATCAATGGACAGCGCACACGGCTACACCTTC. Variable domain in full (rest from reference TRBV14 and TRBJ1-2): EAGVTQFPSHSVIEKGQTVTLRCDPISGHDNLYWYRRVMGKEIKFLLHFVKESKQDESGMPNNRFLAERTGGTYSTLKVQPAELEDSGVYFCASSQSMDSAHGYTFGSGTRLTVV.

The rearrangement joins TRBV10-3 to TRBJ2-7; 14 bases agree with TRBD2. V lost 8 bases and J lost 4; bases outside the gene matches: 13. The CDR3 runs to 17 residues. Germline loops: CDR1 ENHRY, CDR2 SYGVKD. The CDR3, as DNA: TGTGCCATCCATTCCGGAGGGACTAGCGGGAGAGGTTACGAGCAGTACTTC. It encodes CAIHSGGTSGRGYEQYF.

This clonotype was found many times. V and J are TRBV7-6 and TRBJ1-2; 8 bases are shared with TRBD1. V trimming: 6 bases; J trimming: 4 bases; junction bases outside the gene matches: 7. This CDR3 spans 14 amino acids. The germline CDR1 and CDR2 sequences are SGHVS and FNYEAQ. The CDR3, as DNA: TGTGCCAGCAGTCCAGACGGGACAGGCTATGGCTACACCTTC. Its protein product is CASSPDGTGYGYTF.

This clonotype was observed at least ten times. This chain joins TRBV11-2 and TRBJ1-2; no clear D. CDR1 and CDR2 (germline): SGHAT, FQNNGV. V lost 5 bases to trimming and J lost 5 bases, with 6 bases between them. This CDR3 has 11 residues. CDR3 in amino acids: CASSVQYGYTF. The CDR3 DNA follows: TGTGCCAGCAGCGTACAATATGGCTACACCTTC.

This rearrangement joins TRBV6-4 to TRBJ1-1; D remains ambiguous. CDR3 length: 13 residues. Germline V lookup: CDR1 MRHNA, CDR2 SNTAGT. The V end lost 10 bases, the J end lost 1 base, and 13 bases lay between the germline ends. Here the CDR3 DNA reads TGTGCCACCCACCGTGGCAGGAACACTGAAGCTTTCTTT. It encodes CATHRGRNTEAFF.

The rearrangement joins TRBV2 to TRBJ1-2; no clear D. This CDR3 has 15 residues. V lost 5 bases and J 1 base, leaving 14 bases between the germline ends. Germline CDR1 SNHLY, CDR2 FYNNEI. The CDR3 region is CASSYPSRSNYGYTF. CDR3 sequence (DNA): TGTGCCAGCAGTTACCCATCCAGAAGTAACTATGGCTACACCTTC.

This clonotype was seen only once. The rearrangement links TRBV6-5 to TRBJ2-5, with D maybe TRBD1 (6 bases). The CDR3 spans 16 residues. V gave up 0 bases and J gave up 5 bases, with 16 bases separating them. Germline lookup yields CDR1 MNHEY and CDR2 SVGAGI. The CDR3 protein is CASSYSILGADETQYF. The CDR3 DNA is TGTGCCAGCAGTTACTCGATTCTGGGGGCGGATGAGACCCAGTACTTC.

This clonotype has ten or more counts. This chain connects TRBV7-9 to TRBJ1-2; D unresolved. Germline CDR1 and CDR2: SEHNR and FQNEAQ (reference sequence). V lost 0 bases and J 6 bases, leaving 8 bases between the germline ends. The CDR3 runs to 13 residues. The CDR3 region is CASSLALWDGYTF. As DNA, the CDR3 is TGTGCCAGCAGCTTAGCGCTCTGGGATGGCTACACCTTC. Drawing the rest from reference TRBV7-9 and TRBJ1-2, the complete variable domain is DTGVSQNPRHKITKRGQNVTFRCDPISEHNRLYWYRQTLGQGPEFLTYFQNEAQLEKSRLLSDRFSAERPKGSFSTLEIQRTEQGDSAMYLCASSLALWDGYTFGSGTRLTVV.

This clonotype was observed at least ten times. This sequence joins TRBV24-1 and TRBJ2-7, with D unresolved. The CDR3 contains 12 residues. Germline values: CDR1 KGHDR, CDR2 SFDVKD. V was cut by 3 bases and J by 1 base, with 3 bases left in between. The CDR3 coding sequence is TGTGCCACCAGTGATGCATCCTACGAGCAGTACTTC. Its protein product is CATSDASYEQYF.

This clonotype was picked up a small number of times. V usage is TRBV9 and J usage is TRBJ2-7; no reliable D call. The germline CDR1 and CDR2 sequences are SGDLS and YYNGEE. The CDR3 runs 15 residues. Trimming cost V 0 bases and J 2 bases, with 12 bases left between them. CDR3 sequence: CASSVGQSRTYEQYF. Written as DNA, the CDR3 is TGTGCCAGCAGCGTAGGTCAGAGCCGTACCTACGAGCAGTACTTC.

The sample holds many counts of this clonotype. The chain couples TRBV7-9 to TRBJ1-5, with unresolved D. Germline CDR1 is SEHNR and CDR2 is FQNEAQ (reference sequence). This CDR3 is built from 12 residues. The V end lost 5 bases, the J end lost 6 bases, and 8 bases lay between the germline ends. The CDR3 DNA reads as TGTGCCAGCAGCCACGCCGGTCAGCCCCAGCATTTT. It is translated as CASSHAGQPQHF.

This clonotype has a handful of counts. This chain connects TRBV20-1 to TRBJ1-1; D may be TRBD1 (5 bases). Trimming took off 2 bases at V and 1 base at J, with 14 bases between the two ends. Germline loops: CDR1 DFQATT, CDR2 SNEGSKA (reference sequence). The length of the CDR3 is 15 residues. The CDR3 is CSARKGRGANTEAFF. The CDR3 nucleotides read TGCAGTGCTAGAAAGGGGCGGGGTGCGAACACTGAAGCTTTCTTT.

The V gene is TRBV2, the J gene TRBJ1-6; a weak D match, TRBD1 (6 bases). CDR1 SNHLY and CDR2 FYNNEI come from the germline V gene. The CDR3 consists of 15 residues. V gave up 6 bases and J gave up 9 bases, with 18 bases separating them. CDR3 sequence reads: CASSLRGGGVSPLHF. CDR3 in DNA: TGTGCCAGCAGCCTACGCGGGGGGGGCGTTTCACCCCTCCACTTT. Filled out from reference TRBV2 and TRBJ1-6, the complete variable domain reads EPEVTQTPSHQVTQMGQEVILRCVPISNHLYFYWYRQILGQKVEFLVSFYNNEISEKSEIFDDQFSVERPDGSNFTLKIRSTKLEDSAMYFCASSLRGGGVSPLHFGNGTRLTVT.

This clonotype was seen many times. The V and J genes are TRBV7-2 and TRBJ2-7, with 11 bases aligning to TRBD2. Per germline, CDR1 SGHTA and CDR2 FQGNSA. This CDR3 is built from 17 residues. The ends lost 4 bases at V and 2 bases at J; junction bases unmatched: 10. The DNA for the CDR3 is TGTGCCAGCAGCTCACCCGAGACTAGCGGGATCACCTACGAGCAGTACTTC. Translating it yields CASSSPETSGITYEQYF.

This clonotype was counted a few times. The J gene is TRBJ1-5, the V gene TRBV7-9; D remains ambiguous. Trimming took off 5 bases at V and 0 bases at J, with 14 bases between the two ends. The CDR3 contains 16 residues. The germline gives CDR1 SEHNR, CDR2 FQNEAQ (reference sequence). CDR3: CASSLLAGYSNQPQHF. CDR3 nucleotides: TGTGCCAGCAGCCTCCTGGCGGGATATAGCAATCAGCCCCAGCATTTT.

The CDR3 nucleotides are TGTGCCAGCAGTCCAGCCGGGACAGGGGTCGAGCAGTACTTC. Translation gives CASSPAGTGVEQYF. The chain couples TRBV27 to TRBJ2-7, with TRBD1 matching 10 bases. This CDR3 is built from 14 residues. With V trimmed by 5 bases and J by 6 bases, 7 bases remained unmatched. Germline V CDR1 and CDR2: MNHEY, SMNVEV (reference sequence).

The rearrangement links TRBV20-1 to TRBJ2-5, with D maybe TRBD2 (6 bases). Deletions cut 7 bases from V and 5 bases from J, with 17 bases between. The CDR3 has 13 residues. Per the germline V gene, CDR1 is DFQATT and CDR2 is SNEGSKA (reference sequence). Written as DNA, the CDR3 is TGCAGTGGGTATCTTGGGAGCGGGGAGACCCAGTACTTC. This gives the protein CSGYLGSGETQYF.

This clonotype was seen more than once but under ten times. The gene calls are TRBV12-3 or TRBV12-4 and TRBJ1-4; D is possibly TRBD1 (5 bases). The CDR3 is made up of 14 amino acids. V lost 4 bases to trimming and J lost 1 base, with 7 bases between them. DNA for the CDR3: TGTGCCAGCAGTTGGGGGGTAACTAATGAAAAACTGTTTTTT. Translating gives CASSWGVTNEKLFF.

This clonotype was counted only a few times. The junction does not match germline at one end; this may be a read error. CDR3 in amino acids: CASSLSRDHEQYF. For the CDR3, the DNA is TGTGCTAGCAGCCTTAGCAGGGACCACGAGCAGTACTTC. The rearrangement uses TRBV7-7 and TRBJ2-7, with D perhaps assigned TRBD1 or TRBD2 (5 bases each). CDR1 is SSHAT and CDR2 is FNYEAQ in the germline V gene (reference sequence). The CDR3 extends over 13 amino acids.

This clonotype was recorded at least ten times. The V call is TRBV7-2, the J call TRBJ1-1; the D gene is possibly TRBD1 (5 bases). This CDR3 contains 13 residues. Germline V lookup: CDR1 SGHTA, CDR2 FQGNSA. The V and J ends lost 2 bases and 4 bases respectively, with 8 bases between them. The CDR3 here is CASSLRGRTEAFF. CDR3 sequence (DNA): TGTGCCAGCAGCTTAAGGGGTCGCACTGAAGCTTTCTTT.

This clonotype was found a few times. The chain's CDR3 is CASSTTGQSSYEQYF. In DNA, the CDR3 is TGTGCCAGCAGCACCACTGGACAGAGCTCCTACGAGCAGTACTTC. The V gene is TRBV7-2, the J gene TRBJ2-7, with a weak D call TRBD1 (6 bases). Germline V gives CDR1 SGHTA, CDR2 FQGNSA. This CDR3 is built from 15 residues. V was clipped by 5 bases and J by 0 bases, with 14 bases between them.

This chain's CDR3 is CATSPTGANTGELFF. CDR3 nucleotide sequence: TGTGCCACCAGCCCAACAGGGGCGAACACCGGGGAGCTGTTTTTT. The chain couples TRBV24-1 to TRBJ2-2, with 7 bases identical to TRBD1. Unmatched junction bases numbered 4, after V lost 7 bases and J lost 0 bases. The CDR3 spans 15 residues. Per the germline V gene, CDR1 is KGHDR and CDR2 is SFDVKD.

This chain joins TRBV25-1 and TRBJ1-4; D is unresolved. Trimming took off 2 bases at V and 5 bases at J, with 12 bases between the two ends. The CDR3 loop spans 15 amino acids. The germline V gene encodes CDR1 MGHDK and CDR2 SYGVNS. The CDR3 is CASSELGRNNEKLFF. For the CDR3, the DNA is TGTGCCAGCAGTGAACTAGGACGGAACAATGAAAAACTGTTTTTT.